This T cell receptor (beta chain) was identified in a study of T cells in Graves' hyperthyroidism and ophthalmopathy. The CDR3 consists of 18 residues. The J segment lost 8 bases and the V segment lost 5 bases, leaving 17 bases of the junction unmatched. Germline V gene lookup returns CDR1 MNHEY and CDR2 SVGEGT. Uncontrolled infection, other autoimmune disease, pregnancy or lactation barred patients from enrollment. The investigators amplified TCR beta CDR3 regions from RNA transcripts. A set of HTBI primers served as the primers for a first-round RT-PCR of the TCR CDR3. TCRdb re-called the multiplex PCR reads with MiXCR, one entry per CDR3 protein. The table shows 400,000 to 600,000 distinct CDR3 sequences, with roughly 15% occurring only once. On this clonotype itself: Antigen unknown.

Study-wide results and caveats: Model output signaled ophthalmopathy a median 6.5 months ahead of onset. Among thyroid clonotypes expanded above 0.001, most also appeared in blood.

The clonotype comes from a woman in her 30s with Graves' ophthalmopathy. Sequenced input: blood. The chain has TRBV6-2 or TRBV6-3 and TRBJ1-4; 10 nucleotides match TRBD1. CDR3 amino acids: CASSPGQGPSGGNEKLFF. CDR3 bases: TGTGCCAGCAGTCCGGGACAGGGGCCCTCCGGAGGAAACGAAAAACTGTTTTTT.